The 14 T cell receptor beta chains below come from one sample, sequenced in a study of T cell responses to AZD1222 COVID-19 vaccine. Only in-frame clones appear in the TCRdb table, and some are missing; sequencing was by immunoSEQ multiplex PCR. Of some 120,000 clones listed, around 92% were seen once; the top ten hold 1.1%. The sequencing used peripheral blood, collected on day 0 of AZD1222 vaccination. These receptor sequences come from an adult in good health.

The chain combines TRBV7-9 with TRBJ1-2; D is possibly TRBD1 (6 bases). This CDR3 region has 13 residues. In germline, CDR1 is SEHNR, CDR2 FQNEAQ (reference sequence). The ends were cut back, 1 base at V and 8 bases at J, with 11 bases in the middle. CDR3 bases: TGTGCCAGCAGCTTAGGCCAGGGGAGCGGCTACACCTTC. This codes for CASSLGQGSGYTF.

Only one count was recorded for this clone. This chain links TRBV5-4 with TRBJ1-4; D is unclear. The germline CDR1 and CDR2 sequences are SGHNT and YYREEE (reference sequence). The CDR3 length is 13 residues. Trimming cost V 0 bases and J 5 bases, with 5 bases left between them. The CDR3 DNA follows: TGTGCCAGCAGCTTGGAGTTAAATGAAAAACTGTTTTTT. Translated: CASSLELNEKLFF.

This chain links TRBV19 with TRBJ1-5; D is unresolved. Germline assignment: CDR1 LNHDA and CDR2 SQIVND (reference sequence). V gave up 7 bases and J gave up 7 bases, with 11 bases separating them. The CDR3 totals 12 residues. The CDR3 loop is CASTLGGQPQHF. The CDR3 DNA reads TGTGCCAGTACCTTGGGAGGACAGCCCCAGCATTTT.

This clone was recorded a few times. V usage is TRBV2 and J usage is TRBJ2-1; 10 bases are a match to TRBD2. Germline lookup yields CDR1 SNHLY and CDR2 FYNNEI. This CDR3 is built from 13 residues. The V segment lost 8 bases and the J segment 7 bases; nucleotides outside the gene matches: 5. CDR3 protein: CASVSGRSNEQFF. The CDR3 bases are TGTGCCAGCGTTAGCGGGAGGTCGAATGAGCAGTTCTTC.

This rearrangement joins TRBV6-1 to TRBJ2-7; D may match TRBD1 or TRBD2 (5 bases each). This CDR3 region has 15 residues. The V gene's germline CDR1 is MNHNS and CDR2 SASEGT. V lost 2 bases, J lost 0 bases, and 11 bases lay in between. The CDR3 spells CASSERGSFSYEQYF. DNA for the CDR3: TGTGCCAGCAGTGAACGGGGCTCCTTCTCCTACGAGCAGTACTTC.

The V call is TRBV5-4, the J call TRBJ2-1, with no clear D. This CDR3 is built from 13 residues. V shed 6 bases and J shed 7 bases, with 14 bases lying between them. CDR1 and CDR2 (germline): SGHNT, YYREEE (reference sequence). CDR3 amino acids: CASTPEGANEQFF. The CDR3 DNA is TGTGCCAGCACCCCGGAAGGAGCAAATGAGCAGTTCTTC.

The CDR3: CASQKGGYGYTF. The CDR3 nucleotides are TGTGCCAGCCAAAAGGGGGGCTATGGCTACACCTTC. The gene calls are TRBV5-4 and TRBJ1-2; D may be TRBD1 (6 bases). Trimming took 7 bases from V and 4 from J, leaving 11 bases between them. The CDR3 spans 12 residues. In germline, CDR1 is SGHNT, CDR2 YYREEE (reference sequence).

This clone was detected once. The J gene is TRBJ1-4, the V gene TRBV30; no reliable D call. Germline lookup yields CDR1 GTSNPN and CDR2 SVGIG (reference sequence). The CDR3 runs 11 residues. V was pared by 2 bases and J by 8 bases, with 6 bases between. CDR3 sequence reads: CAWSRNEKLFF. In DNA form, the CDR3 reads TGTGCCTGGAGTAGGAACGAAAAACTGTTTTTT.

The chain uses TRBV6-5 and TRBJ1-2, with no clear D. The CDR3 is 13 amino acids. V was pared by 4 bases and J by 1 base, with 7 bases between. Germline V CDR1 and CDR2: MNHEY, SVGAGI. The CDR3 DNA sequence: TGTGCCAGCAGTTTCATATATAACTATGGCTACACCTTC. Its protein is CASSFIYNYGYTF.

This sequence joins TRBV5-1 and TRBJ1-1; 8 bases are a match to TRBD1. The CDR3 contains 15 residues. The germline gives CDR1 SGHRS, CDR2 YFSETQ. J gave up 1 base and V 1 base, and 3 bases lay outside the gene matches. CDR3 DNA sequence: TGCGCCAGCAGCTTGCAGGGGGCGGGGAACACTGAAGCTTTCTTT. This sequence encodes CASSLQGAGNTEAFF.

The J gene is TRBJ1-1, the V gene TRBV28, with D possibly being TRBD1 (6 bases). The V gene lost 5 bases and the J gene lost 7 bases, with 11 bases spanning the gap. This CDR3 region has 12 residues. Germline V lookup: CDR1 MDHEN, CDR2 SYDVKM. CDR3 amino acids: CASSAEGVEAFF. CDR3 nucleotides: TGTGCCAGCAGTGCCGAGGGGGTTGAAGCTTTCTTT. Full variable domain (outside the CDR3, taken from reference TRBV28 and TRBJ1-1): DVKVTQSSRYLVKRTGEKVFLECVQDMDHENMFWYRQDPGLGLRLIYFSYDVKMKEKGDIPEGYSVSREKKERFSLILESASTNQTSMYLCASSAEGVEAFFGQGTRLTVV.

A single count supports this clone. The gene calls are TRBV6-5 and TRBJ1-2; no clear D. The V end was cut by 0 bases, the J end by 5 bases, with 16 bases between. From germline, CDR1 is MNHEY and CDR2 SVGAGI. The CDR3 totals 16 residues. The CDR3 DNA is TGTGCCAGCAGTTACTCCATGGTCCTCAATTTTTATGGCTACACCTTC. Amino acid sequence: CASSYSMVLNFYGYTF.

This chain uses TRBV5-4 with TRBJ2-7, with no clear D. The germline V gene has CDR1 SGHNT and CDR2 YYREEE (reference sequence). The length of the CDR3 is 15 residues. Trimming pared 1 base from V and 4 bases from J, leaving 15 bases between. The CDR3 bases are TGTGCCAGCAGCTTGTCTCCAGGTGATGAATACGAGCAGTACTTC. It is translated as CASSLSPGDEYEQYF.

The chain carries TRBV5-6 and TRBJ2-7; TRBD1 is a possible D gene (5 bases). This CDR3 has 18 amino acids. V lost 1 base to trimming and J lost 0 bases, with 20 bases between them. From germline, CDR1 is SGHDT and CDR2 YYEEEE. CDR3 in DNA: TGTGCCAGCAGCTTGTCTGTCCCGATTCGACAGATCTCCTACGAGCAGTACTTC. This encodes CASSLSVPIRQISYEQYF.